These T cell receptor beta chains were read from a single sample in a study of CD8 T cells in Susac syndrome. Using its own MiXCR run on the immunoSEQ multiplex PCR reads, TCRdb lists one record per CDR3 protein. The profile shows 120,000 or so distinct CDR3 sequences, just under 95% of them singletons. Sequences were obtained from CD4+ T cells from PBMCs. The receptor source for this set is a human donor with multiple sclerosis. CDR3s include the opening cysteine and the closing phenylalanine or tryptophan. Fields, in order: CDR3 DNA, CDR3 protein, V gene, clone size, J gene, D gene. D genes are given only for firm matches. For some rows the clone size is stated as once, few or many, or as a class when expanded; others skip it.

TGTGCCAGCAGCTTAGATTCACCCCTCCACTTT,CASSLDSPLHF,TRBV7-9,-,TRBJ1-6,-
TGTGCCAGCAGCTCAGACTACAGGCGCGAGCAGTACTTC,CASSSDYRREQYF,TRBV7-2,-,TRBJ2-7,-
TGTGCCAGCAGCCAGGGACAGGGTACGAGTGGGTACTTC,CASSQGQGTSGYF,TRBV7-8,few,TRBJ2-7,TRBD1
TGTGCCAGCCTTGGGGGGACAGGCCTCGGGAATACGCAGTATTTT,CASLGGTGLGNTQYF,TRBV7-9,-,TRBJ2-3,TRBD1
TGTGCCACCAGTGATCGCGTACTAGCGGGGGGATACAATGAGCAGTTCTTC,CATSDRVLAGGYNEQFF,TRBV24-1,-,TRBJ2-1,TRBD2
TGTGCCAGCAGCGAAGCTGAGGGGGCCTATGGCTACACCTTC,CASSEAEGAYGYTF,TRBV7-9,-,TRBJ1-2,TRBD1
TGTGCCAGCAGTTCCTTTGGAGGTTTCTCTGGGGCCAACGTCCTGACTTTC,CASSSFGGFSGANVLTF,TRBV27,once,TRBJ2-6,-
TGCGCCAGCAGCACGAGGGACAGAGCGTACGAGCAGTACTTC,CASSTRDRAYEQYF,TRBV5-1,-,TRBJ2-7,TRBD1
TGTGCCAGCAGCTTTAGCCCCGGGCAGCCTGAAGCTTTCTTT,CASSFSPGQPEAFF,TRBV7-2,-,TRBJ1-1,-
TGTGCCTGGTCCCGGGACAGGGTGGTCGGAAACACCATATATTTT,CAWSRDRVVGNTIYF,TRBV30,-,TRBJ1-3,TRBD1
TGTGCCAGCAGCTCCCCCTTAGCTGAGAACACTGAAGCTTTCTTT,CASSSPLAENTEAFF,TRBV7-9,-,TRBJ1-1,-
TGTGCCAGCAGCTTTCGGGACAGAAGGGGCACTGAAGCTTTCTTT,CASSFRDRRGTEAFF,TRBV11-1,-,TRBJ1-1,TRBD1
TGTGCCAGCAGCGTAGGTGCGGGGCAGAACACCGGGGAGCTGTTTTTT,CASSVGAGQNTGELFF,TRBV9,-,TRBJ2-2,-
TGTGCCAGCAGCGGGGGAACGGGTACGCACATTCAGTACTTC,CASSGGTGTHIQYF,TRBV2,-,TRBJ2-4,-
TGTGCCAGCGGGACAGGGGGCCCTCAGCCCCAGCATTTT,CASGTGGPQPQHF,TRBV6-1,few,TRBJ1-5,TRBD1
TGTGCCAGCAGCTTCGGGACAGGGATGTCCTACGAGCAGTACTTC,CASSFGTGMSYEQYF,TRBV7-9,-,TRBJ2-7,TRBD1
TGTGCCAGCAGCTACCGGACTAGCGGGGGCTACGAGCAGTACTTC,CASSYRTSGGYEQYF,TRBV7-2,-,TRBJ2-7,TRBD2
TGTGCCAGCTCACCACGCGATCAGGACTTGGGGTATTCACCCCTCCACTTT,CASSPRDQDLGYSPLHF,TRBV18,-,TRBJ1-6,-
TGTGCCAGCAGTTTAACAGCCCCTAGCTCCTACAATGAGCAGTTCTTC,CASSLTAPSSYNEQFF,TRBV12-3/TRBV12-4,once,TRBJ2-1,-
TGTGCCACCAGCAGAGGCCTTAATAACTATGGCTACACCTTC,CATSRGLNNYGYTF,TRBV15,-,TRBJ1-2,-
TGCGCCAGCAGCCAAGCTAGCCACAATCAGCCCCAGCATTTT,CASSQASHNQPQHF,TRBV4-1,-,TRBJ1-5,-
TGTGCCAGTAGTACCCTTGACAGGGGATTGAACACTGAAGCTTTCTTT,CASSTLDRGLNTEAFF,TRBV19,few,TRBJ1-1,TRBD1